The clone carrying this T cell receptor (beta chain) was picked up many times. The antigen remains undetermined. This record belongs to a study of T-cell memory formation after mild COVID-19. The wider study: In these data, TCR clusters were largely donor specific. Study-wide findings and caveats: Clones that contracted from day 15 to 85 were balanced CD4/CD8, while later expanders leaned CD4+.

CDR1 SGHNT and CDR2 YYREEE come from the germline V gene (reference sequence). Trimming took 0 bases from V and 4 from J; bases not matched to a gene: 9. The CDR3 extends over 16 amino acids. cDNA libraries for TCR alpha and TCR beta, carrying sample barcodes and UMIs, came from 5'RACE with constant-segment primers. Using its own MiXCR run on the 5' RACE reads, TCRdb lists one record per CDR3 protein. The repertoire holds 350,000 to 400,000 distinct CDR3 sequences, roughly 21% seen once, with roughly an eighth in the top ten. The gene calls are TRBV5-4 and TRBJ2-7; 8 nucleotides line up with TRBD2. The source material was PBMCs or a T cell subset sorted from them (not recorded which). This receptor was identified in an adult woman who had mild COVID-19 (a few samples of this study predate the infection). Cell type and time point are not known. As DNA, the CDR3 is TGTGCCAGCAGCTTGGAGAGTAGCGGGATGATATACGAGCAGTACTTC. It yields the protein CASSLESSGMIYEQYF.